This T cell receptor (beta chain) was found in a study of blood T cell repertoires in COVID-19. Assay: immunoSEQ multiplex PCR; the TCRdb copy retains only in-frame clones and omits some. The repertoire holds approximately 110,000 clones, approximately 85% seen once, with roughly 5.4% in the top ten. The table lists this clone with a count of one. The sequenced sample was peripheral blood. The sequence derives from a human donor in a cohort sampled during active COVID-19.

The chain's CDR3 is CASTPGDRDRNTEAFF. CDR3 nucleotide sequence: TGCGCCAGCACCCCCGGCGACCGGGACAGGAACACTGAAGCTTTCTTT. The chain employs TRBV5-1 and TRBJ1-1; 7 bases fit TRBD1. Germline V gene lookup returns CDR1 SGHRS and CDR2 YFSETQ. CDR3 length: 16 residues. After removal of 6 bases from V and 1 base from J, the junction contained 12 bases not matched to a gene.